This T cell receptor beta chain appears in the sequencing data of a study of early T cells in non-severe SARS-CoV-2 infection. Overall study findings and caveats: Matching with VDJdb favored anti-spike CD8 responses (missing private and CD4 specificities).

The protocol attached unique molecular identifiers to individual cDNA molecules. Each CDR3 protein is one row after TCRdb ran MiXCR on the 5' RACE reads. In the table there are about 22,000 distinct CDR3 sequences, roughly 3.5% of which are singletons. In this sample, this clonotype turned up many times. Its antigen is currently unknown. Germline V CDR1 and CDR2: SGHVS, FQNEAQ. V was pared by 0 bases and J by 0 bases, with 8 bases between. CDR3 size: 15 residues. V gene TRBV7-8 combines with J gene TRBJ1-1; D remains unclear. Specimen: whole blood. The receptor's source is an adult who was a healthcare worker with PCR-confirmed SARS-CoV-2 infection or an uninfected control (not recorded which). Here the CDR3 reads CASSLAPGMNTEAFF. Here the CDR3 DNA reads TGTGCCAGCAGCTTAGCCCCCGGGATGAACACTGAAGCTTTCTTT.